This TCR beta chain originates from a study of immune evolution from preneoplasia to lung adenocarcinoma. Study-level points and caveats: Highest clonality occurred in KRAS-mutant, not EGFR-mutant or double wild-type, nodules. Later-stage lesions appeared to have more T cells, more diversity, less clonality. Top clone share appeared to fall from AAH through AIS, MIA, adenocarcinoma.

About this clone: Its antigen remains unidentified.

Sequencing was performed with immunoSEQ multiplex PCR; in TCRdb, only in-frame clones are kept and a portion is missing. The sample holds around 16,000 clones, approximately 86% seen once. CDR3 length equals 15 residues. CDR1 and CDR2 from the germline V gene are MDHEN and SYDVKM. The chain links TRBV28 to TRBJ2-7; 8 bases are a match to TRBD1. This receptor was identified in a person between 70 and 80 years old with invasive lung adenocarcinoma. The sample was FFPE invasive lung adenocarcinoma tissue. CDR3 in amino acids: CAAWGLTGGSYEQYF. For the CDR3, the DNA is TGTGCTGCCTGGGGATTAACAGGGGGTTCCTACGAGCAGTACTTC.